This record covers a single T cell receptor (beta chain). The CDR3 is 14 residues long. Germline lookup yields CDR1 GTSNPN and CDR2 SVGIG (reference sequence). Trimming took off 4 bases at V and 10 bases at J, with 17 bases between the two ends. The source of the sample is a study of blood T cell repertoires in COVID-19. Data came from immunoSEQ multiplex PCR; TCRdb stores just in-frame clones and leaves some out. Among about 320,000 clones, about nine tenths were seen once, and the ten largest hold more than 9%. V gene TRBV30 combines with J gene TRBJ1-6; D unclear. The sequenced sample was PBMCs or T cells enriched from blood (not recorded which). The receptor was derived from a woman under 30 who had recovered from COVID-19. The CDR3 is CAWKRETRGSPLHF. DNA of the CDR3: TGTGCCTGGAAGAGGGAGACACGGGGATCACCCCTCCACTTT.